The rows below give T cell receptor beta chains drawn from one sample of a study of tumor-infiltrating lymphocytes in primary liver carcinoma. TCRdb reanalysed the multiplex PCR reads using MiXCR and keeps one entry per CDR3 protein. This table has some 110,000 distinct CDR3 sequences, roughly 80% appearing once. Source material: liver tumor tissue from sampling region 3. These receptors were obtained from a man aged 40-49 years with primary liver carcinoma and hepatitis B virus infection. Both conserved end residues are part of each CDR3. Clone sizes are given selectively: once, few, many, or a class where the clone is expanded.

TRBV30	TRBJ2-7	13	.	CDSHRTGVYEEYF
TRBV6-6	TRBJ1-2	14	.	CASTLQTDSYDYTF
TRBV6-2/TRBV6-3	TRBJ2-5	15	.	CASSAPTGIQETRYF
TRBV7-2	TRBJ2-1	16	few	CASSLTSGSMGNEQFF
TRBV6-6	TRBJ1-6	15	.	CDSSLGTGRNSPLPF
TRBV5-5	TRBJ2-7	14	.	CASNLSANAYEQYF
TRBV28	TRBJ2-5	14	once	CASSRGHLRQTQYF
TRBV4-3	TRBJ2-2	18	.	CASSQSGGRTLNTGELLF
TRBV29-1	TRBJ2-2	14	few	CSVSGQGLTGELLF
TRBV12-3/TRBV12-4	TRBJ1-1	14	.	CASSCRGPRNEAFF
TRBV12-3/TRBV12-4	TRBJ2-7	13	.	CASSYTGSYEQYF
TRBV6-1	TRBJ2-7	15	.	CASGKTGVSSYEQYF
TRBV28	TRBJ2-1	19	.	CVSSFAGLAGMSSYNEQFF
TRBV11-2	TRBJ1-5	17	.	CASNLVGVTGSNQPQHF
TRBV29-1	TRBJ1-2	10	.	CSIGDYAYTF
TRBV28	TRBJ1-1	14	.	CASTSGQTSIEAFF
TRBV7-9	TRBJ2-6	20	.	CASSLSFGQGFSGGANVLSF
TRBV6-2/TRBV6-3	TRBJ2-7	13	once	CASSYEVPYEQFF
TRBV6-1	TRBJ1-1	16	.	CATSATRPGRGTEALF
TRBV24-1	TRBJ2-3	16	.	CVTSGKGTTSTDTQYF
TRBV4-2	TRBJ2-2	14	.	CPSSQDRIGGELFF
TRBV28	TRBJ2-1	19	.	CASSFAGLAGSSSYNEQLF
TRBV7-8	TRBJ2-3	15	.	CASSLGLAGENTLYF
TRBV11-1	TRBJ2-2	13	.	CASSFWDTGRLFF
TRBV29-1	TRBJ1-1	13	.	CSTTRTVNSEVFF
TRBV11-2	TRBJ2-7	13	.	CTSSEDRAEEQYF
TRBV29-1	TRBJ2-1	12	.	CSASWGNHKQFF
TRBV29-1	TRBJ2-5	14	.	CSVRGTGPLETQYF
TRBV6-2/TRBV6-3	TRBJ2-7	14	.	CVNSLPDRAHEQYF
TRBV6-5	TRBJ2-3	15	.	CASSYSPVGGDMQYF
TRBV11-2	TRBJ1-2	16	.	CASSLDLVAYSRCYTF
TRBV7-3	TRBJ1-1	14	.	CASSLGGRNTEAFF
TRBV6-6	TRBJ2-3	14	.	CASNLTSHGDTQYF
TRBV5-4	TRBJ1-4	14	.	CASSPRPWTGTSGF
TRBV11-2	TRBJ2-6	15	.	CATQRPRSWADVLTF
TRBV11-1	TRBJ2-1	17	.	CASSSPSSSGSYNDQIF
TRBV4-3	TRBJ2-1	15	.	CASSQDRPRGFEQFF
TRBV29-1	TRBJ2-5	12	.	CSVLRSGETQYF
TRBV29-1	TRBJ2-7	13	.	CSVQTRGGRERYF
TRBV5-4	TRBJ2-1	17	once	CASSLVTSGRAYAEQFF
TRBV6-1	TRBJ2-7	15	.	CTSSEAVRSSYEQYF
TRBV29-1	TRBJ1-4	13	.	CSTQSATNEKLFF